This T cell receptor beta chain was sequenced for a study of glioma-infiltrating T cells after dendritic cell vaccination. The CDR3 extends over 14 amino acids. Germline loops: CDR1 SNHLY, CDR2 FYNNEI. J lost 1 base, V lost 8 bases, and 2 bases had no gene match. Libraries were prepared by immunoSEQ multiplex PCR; TCRdb keeps only in-frame clonotypes and omits some of them. This table has more than 70,000 clones, around 86% appearing once. Time point of the sample: after dendritic cell vaccination, including at tumor progression/relapse. Fresh-frozen tumor tissue and more than two years of survival data were available for all.

The sequenced sample was blood, obtained after dendritic cell vaccination. This chain links TRBV2 with TRBJ1-5, with 10 bases lining up with TRBD1. The clonotype comes from a human donor with glioblastoma. The CDR3: CASWGQGSNQPQHF. The DNA for the CDR3 is TGTGCCAGCTGGGGACAGGGGAGCAATCAGCCCCAGCATTTT.